The 4 T cell receptor beta chains below all came from one sample that was sequenced in a study of T cell responses to AZD1222 COVID-19 vaccine (dated by TCRdb to the early 2020s). The time point label for this specimen denotes: baseline before first vaccination. The library relied on the immunoSEQ multiplex PCR assay. TCRdb stores this immuneACCESS table with in-frame sequences only. Part of the clones is absent; in the studies checked, under half of the shortfall reflects unresolved V genes, and no reason is known for the rest. The sample contains about 110,000 clones, 70% to 90% of them found a single time. The top ten clonotypes cover less than 9.5% of the sample. Material: peripheral blood, obtained on day 0 of AZD1222 vaccination. The source of these receptors is an adult in good health.

The chain combines TRBV28 with TRBJ2-7, with D possibly being TRBD1 or TRBD2 (5 bases each). Germline V gene sequence: CDR1 MDHEN, CDR2 SYDVKM. The CDR3 covers 13 residues. V was pared by 9 bases and J by 6 bases, with 18 bases between. The CDR3 spells CASSGPGSGEQYF. CDR3 in DNA: TGTGCCAGTTCTGGCCCAGGGAGCGGCGAGCAGTACTTC.

J is TRBJ2-7 and V is TRBV6-5; D perhaps matches TRBD1 (5 bases). Trimming shortened V by 5 bases and J by 3 bases, and 17 bases separated the two germline ends. Germline V lookup: CDR1 MNHEY, CDR2 SVGAGI. This CDR3 has 15 residues. The CDR3 region is CASSPQGGGFYEQYF. DNA of the CDR3: TGTGCCAGCAGTCCCCAGGGTGGTGGGTTCTACGAGCAGTACTTC.

The chain employs TRBV19 and TRBJ2-1, with 11 nucleotides matching TRBD1. The CDR3 length is 15 residues. The ends lost 7 bases at V and 7 bases at J; junction bases unmatched: 9. In germline, CDR1 is LNHDA, CDR2 SQIVND (reference sequence). The CDR3 reads CASTLLGTGGNEQFF. The DNA of the CDR3 is TGTGCCAGTACTTTGCTCGGGACAGGGGGTAATGAGCAGTTCTTC. Together with reference TRBV19 and TRBJ2-1, the CDR3 gives the full variable domain: DGGITQSPKYLFRKEGQNVTLSCEQNLNHDAMYWYRQDPGQGLRLIYYSQIVNDFQKGDIAEGYSVSREKKESFPLTVTSAQKNPTAFYLCASTLLGTGGNEQFFGPGTRLTVL.

This rearrangement joins TRBV3-1 (or the pseudogene TRBV3-2) to TRBJ1-1; D gene uncertain. V lost 4 bases and J lost 8, with 11 bases in between. The length of the CDR3 is 12 residues. Looked up from germline, CDR1 is LGHDT and CDR2 is YNNKEL (reference sequence). CDR3 residues: CASSLTGSEAFF. In DNA form, the CDR3 reads TGTGCCAGCAGCCTCACGGGCTCCGAAGCTTTCTTT.